The present T cell receptor beta chain was sequenced within a study of long-term antiretroviral therapy in people with HIV. Study at large: The earliest samples predate the 2015 immediate-ART recommendation by about a decade.

This clone appeared once. It was version v3.0 of the immunoSEQ assay that was run at survey level. Some clones are missing from TCRdb's copy, which holds only in-frame ones; the method was immunoSEQ multiplex PCR. The top ten hold roughly 4.9% of the sample, which has tens of thousands of clones, approximately 73% seen once. Per the germline V gene, CDR1 is LGHNA and CDR2 is YSLEER. CDR3 size: 18 residues. V lost 0 bases and J 5 bases, leaving 20 bases between the germline ends. This receptor was identified in a woman between 40 and 50 years old with HIV. This sequence joins TRBV4-3 and TRBJ2-1; D is possibly TRBD1 (6 bases). This specimen was unsorted PBMCs, taken 0.5 years after starting antiretroviral therapy. The DNA of the CDR3 is TGCGCCAGCAGCCAAGAGGTAAACAGGCAGGGGCTAAACAATGAGCAGTTCTTC. Translation gives CASSQEVNRQGLNNEQFF.